These 25 T cell receptor beta chains originate from one sample sequenced in a study of cytomegalovirus exposure and HLA in healthy donors. Both 60 Vbeta primers and 13 Jbeta primers went into the PCR. Using immunoSEQ multiplex PCR, the repertoire was profiled, and TCRdb retains in-frame clones only, with some absent. The sample has about 98,000 clones; around 80% are singletons. The sample comprised PBMCs. The receptors were gathered from a man younger than 30 in good health and CMV-seropositive.

The V and J genes are TRBV6-1 and TRBJ1-3; 7 nucleotides match TRBD1. The CDR3 totals 15 residues. Unmatched junction bases numbered 3, after V lost 4 bases and J lost 0 bases. Germline V lookup: CDR1 MNHNS, CDR2 SASEGT. The CDR3 DNA follows: TGTGCCAGCAGTGCGGACAGGAGCTCTGGAAACACCATATATTTT. Translated: CASSADRSSGNTIYF.

This chain links TRBV6-5 with TRBJ1-1; 8 bases align to TRBD1. The V and J ends lost 2 bases and 3 bases, in that order; junction bases with no gene match: 8. The germline gives CDR1 MNHEY, CDR2 SVGAGI. This CDR3 is 16 amino acids long. CDR3: CASSYRITGGYTEAFF. The CDR3 bases are TGTGCCAGCAGTTACCGAATCACAGGGGGATACACTGAAGCTTTCTTT.

The chain combines TRBV7-9 with TRBJ2-1; 7 nucleotides line up with TRBD1. Germline V lookup: CDR1 SEHNR, CDR2 FQNEAQ (reference sequence). Unmatched junction bases numbered 7, after V lost 5 bases and J lost 0 bases. CDR3 size: 16 residues. CDR3: CASSGPRGSSYNEQFF. DNA for the CDR3: TGTGCCAGCAGCGGCCCCAGGGGGAGCTCCTACAATGAGCAGTTCTTC. Looking up the rest from reference TRBV7-9 and TRBJ2-1 gives the full variable domain: DTGVSQNPRHKITKRGQNVTFRCDPISEHNRLYWYRQTLGQGPEFLTYFQNEAQLEKSRLLSDRFSAERPKGSFSTLEIQRTEQGDSAMYLCASSGPRGSSYNEQFFGPGTRLTVL.

The chain links TRBV30 to TRBJ1-6, with 7 bases identical to TRBD1. Germline V gene lookup returns CDR1 GTSNPN and CDR2 SVGIG (reference sequence). The junction had 4 bases not matched to a gene; V was cut back by 0 bases and J by 2 bases. The CDR3 runs to 16 residues. CDR3 coding DNA: TGTGCCTGGAGTGTACCTCAGGGGGCCTATAATTCACCCCTCCACTTT. Translation gives CAWSVPQGAYNSPLHF.

This chain links TRBV28 with TRBJ1-2; D is uncertain. Trimming left V 1 base short and J 3 bases short, with 18 bases between. The CDR3 length is 17 residues. Germline loops: CDR1 MDHEN, CDR2 SYDVKM. The CDR3 bases are TGTGCCAGCAGTTTATTACCGGGGTCCCAAAATCACTATGGCTACACCTTC. Amino acids: CASSLLPGSQNHYGYTF.

The CDR3 is CASSQGTDSNQPQHF. CDR3 in DNA: TGCGCCAGCAGCCAAGGGACAGATAGCAATCAGCCCCAGCATTTT. The chain is built from TRBV4-1 and TRBJ1-5; D possibly corresponds to TRBD1 (6 bases). Deletions cut 1 base from V and 0 bases from J, with 7 bases between. CDR1 is MGHRA and CDR2 is YSYEKL in the germline V gene. CDR3 length equals 15 residues.

This chain joins TRBV7-9 and TRBJ2-1, with 9 positions matching TRBD2. Germline values: CDR1 SEHNR, CDR2 FQNEAQ (reference sequence). This CDR3 spans 18 amino acids. Losses at the gene ends were 5 bases for V and 7 bases for J; bases not matched to a gene: 18. In nucleotides, the CDR3 is TGTGCCAGCAGCAAATATTCCCTCCTAGCGGGGTACGAGAATGAGCAGTTCTTC. It translates to CASSKYSLLAGYENEQFF.

The genes are TRBV15 and TRBJ1-2; TRBD1 aligns across 8 bases. V lost 1 base, J lost 3 bases, and 7 bases stayed unmatched. The CDR3 contains 16 residues. Germline V CDR1 and CDR2: LNHNV, YYDKDF (reference sequence). The CDR3 reads CATSRAQGGRDYGYTF. The CDR3, as DNA: TGTGCCACCAGCAGAGCACAGGGGGGAAGGGACTATGGCTACACCTTC.

The CDR3 reads CASRDRPYSNQPQHF. In DNA, the CDR3 is TGTGCCAGCAGGGACAGGCCTTATAGCAATCAGCCCCAGCATTTT. The rearrangement uses TRBV2 and TRBJ1-5; 7 bases map to TRBD1. This CDR3 region has 15 residues. Trimming cost V 6 bases and J 0 bases; bases outside gene matches: 5. CDR1 and CDR2 (germline): SNHLY, FYNNEI.

CDR3 nucleotides: TGTGCCAGCAGCTTTACGGGGGGGGGACAGCCCCAGCATTTT. Its translation: CASSFTGGGQPQHF. The chain employs TRBV7-2 and TRBJ1-5, with D possibly being TRBD1 (5 bases). The CDR3 has 14 residues. V shed 3 bases and J shed 7 bases, with 13 bases lying between them. Germline CDR1 reads SGHTA; CDR2 reads FQGNSA.

The V and J genes are TRBV10-3 and TRBJ2-7; maybe TRBD2 (5 bases). The germline V gene encodes CDR1 ENHRY and CDR2 SYGVKD. Trimming shortened V by 2 bases and J by 0 bases, and 11 bases separated the two germline ends. The length of the CDR3 is 15 residues. The CDR3 loop reads CAISEPRGGSYEQYF. CDR3 sequence (DNA): TGTGCCATCAGTGAGCCTCGGGGTGGCTCCTACGAGCAGTACTTC.

CDR3 nucleotide sequence: TGTGCCAGCAGCTTGGGCAGGGGGCGCCCCCAGTACTTC. It yields the protein CASSLGRGRPQYF. This chain joins TRBV7-9 and TRBJ2-5; 8 bases map to TRBD1. Per the germline V gene, CDR1 is SEHNR and CDR2 is FQNEAQ (reference sequence). This CDR3 region has 13 residues. The J segment lost 9 bases and the V segment lost 3 bases, leaving 6 bases of the junction unmatched.

This clone appeared once. The chain's CDR3 is CASSSRQGAGGYTF. CDR3 nucleotide sequence: TGTGCCAGCAGTTCCAGACAGGGGGCCGGCGGCTACACCTTC. The rearrangement links TRBV27 to TRBJ1-2; 10 nucleotides agree with TRBD1. Germline V gene lookup returns CDR1 MNHEY and CDR2 SMNVEV (reference sequence). The CDR3 has 14 residues. The J segment lost 8 bases and the V segment lost 4 bases, leaving 7 bases of the junction unmatched.

This clone appeared a few times. The chain joins TRBV7-9 to TRBJ2-5, with D tentatively TRBD1 (7 bases). V lost 6 bases and J lost 5, with 16 bases in between. Germline V gene data show CDR1 as SEHNR and CDR2 as FQNEAQ (reference sequence). The CDR3 spans 14 residues. Here the CDR3 DNA reads TGTGCCAGCAGTCAAGCAGGGGGGATTGAGACCCAGTACTTC. Amino acid sequence: CASSQAGGIETQYF.

This clone was counted once. The chain carries TRBV27 and TRBJ2-7, with TRBD1 identical over 9 bases. In germline, CDR1 is MNHEY, CDR2 SMNVEV (reference sequence). The CDR3 totals 15 residues. V was pared by 5 bases and J by 3 bases, with 8 bases of the junction left unmatched. The DNA for the CDR3 is TGTGCCAGCAGTGCCTCCGGGACAGGGTACTACGAGCAGTACTTC. Protein: CASSASGTGYYEQYF.

V gene TRBV7-2 combines with J gene TRBJ1-6, with D tentatively TRBD1 (5 bases). Trimming shortened V by 1 base and J by 9 bases, and 10 bases separated the two germline ends. CDR1 and CDR2 (germline): SGHTA, FQGNSA. The CDR3 totals 14 residues. CDR3 in amino acids: CASSLGQGGSPLHF. The CDR3 DNA reads TGTGCCAGCAGCTTAGGGCAGGGCGGTTCACCCCTCCACTTT.

The V and J genes are TRBV19 and TRBJ1-5; 7 bases align to TRBD1. CDR1 is LNHDA and CDR2 is SQIVND in the germline V gene (reference sequence). V was pared by 5 bases and J by 2 bases, with 9 bases of the junction left unmatched. This CDR3 has 16 residues. The CDR3 nucleotides read TGTGCCAGTAGTCCGACAGGGCGGTTGGGCAATCAGCCCCAGCATTTT. This gives the protein CASSPTGRLGNQPQHF.

V is TRBV7-9 and J is TRBJ1-5, with D possibly matching TRBD1 (6 bases). TRBJ2-3 matches the DNA end more closely, so the J call is doubtful. From germline, CDR1 is SEHNR and CDR2 FQNEAQ (reference sequence). The CDR3 has 14 residues. CDR3 residues: CASSLQGLNQPQYF. The DNA for the CDR3 is TGTGCCAGCAGCTTACAGGGGCTTAATCAGCCCCAGTATTTT.

Turning to this clone: The junction does not match germline at one end; this may be a read error. The V call is TRBV13, the J call TRBJ1-1; 9 nucleotides match TRBD1. Germline V lookup: CDR1 PRHDT, CDR2 FYEKMQ (reference sequence). This CDR3 is 15 amino acids long. The CDR3 nucleotides are TGTGCCAGCAGCCTAGGGGACAGGGTAAACACTGAAGCTTTCTTT. Its translation is CASSLGDRVNTEAFF.

V and J are TRBV6-1 and TRBJ1-6; D is perhaps TRBD1 (5 bases). The CDR3 is made up of 13 amino acids. CDR1 MNHNS and CDR2 SASEGT come from the germline V gene. With 8 bases removed from V and 10 bases from J, the gap between germline ends came to 15 bases. CDR3 loop: CASGVGGRSPLHF. CDR3 sequence (DNA): TGTGCCAGCGGAGTGGGGGGAAGATCACCCCTCCACTTT.

The chain employs TRBV6-1 and TRBJ2-5; TRBD1 matches 7 bases. V lost 7 bases to trimming and J lost 2 bases; unmatched junction nucleotides: 10. This CDR3 is built from 15 residues. Germline loops: CDR1 MNHNS, CDR2 SASEGT. In DNA, the CDR3 is TGTGCCAGCATTCAAGGGACAGTAGTTCAAGAGACCCAGTACTTC. Encoded protein: CASIQGTVVQETQYF.

The V gene is TRBV10-3, the J gene TRBJ1-2, with D possibly matching TRBD1 (5 bases). V was clipped by 10 bases and J by 8 bases, with 17 bases between them. The germline gives CDR1 ENHRY, CDR2 SYGVKD. This CDR3 has 12 residues. In DNA, the CDR3 is TGTGCCAGCGCGGGGCAGGGATTCGGCTACACCTTC. Translated: CASAGQGFGYTF.

The rearrangement joins TRBV6-1 to TRBJ2-3; no firm D call. The CDR3 loop spans 12 amino acids. V was trimmed by 3 bases and J by 6 bases, leaving 7 bases between them. CDR1 is MNHNS, CDR2 SASEGT, per germline. The CDR3 here is CASSDFGDTQYF. Written as DNA, the CDR3 is TGTGCCAGCAGTGACTTCGGGGATACGCAGTATTTT.

J is TRBJ2-7 and V is TRBV6-6; 9 positions agree with TRBD2. The germline V gene has CDR1 MNHNY and CDR2 SVGAGI (reference sequence). The CDR3 is made up of 15 amino acids. Trimming took 7 bases from V and 0 from J; bases not matched to a gene: 7. CDR3 DNA sequence: TGTGCCAGCAACCAAAGAGCGGGGGGCTCCTACGAGCAGTACTTC. It specifies CASNQRAGGSYEQYF.

The chain has TRBV19 and TRBJ1-4; D unclear. Trimming pared 5 bases from V and 9 bases from J, leaving 10 bases between. The CDR3 has 12 residues. The germline V gene encodes CDR1 LNHDA and CDR2 SQIVND (reference sequence). The CDR3 nucleotides read TGTGCCAGTAGTCTGGCAGAAAAAAAACTGTTTTTT. Protein: CASSLAEKKLFF.